This TCR beta chain derives from a study of monozygotic twins with inflammatory bowel disease. Germline V CDR1 and CDR2: KGHDR, SFDVKD. This CDR3 is 17 amino acids long. With the 5' RACE reads reprocessed, TCRdb shows one record per CDR3 protein and no DNA. The listing records approximately 390,000 distinct CDR3 sequences. The TCR originated in a human donor with ulcerative colitis or Crohn's disease, or a healthy co-twin of an affected twin (not recorded which). The sample consisted of blood. This chain joins TRBV24-1 and TRBJ2-1; there is no DNA to check the TCRdb D call of TRBD2. The CDR3 region is CATSDWAGGPSRNEQFF.